The 13 T cell receptor beta chains presented below share a single source sample, sequenced in a study of blood T cells in healthy people across ages. A second PCR, run for roughly 7 to 12 cycles, used a sample-barcoded 5' primer plus a J-beta primer mix. MiXCR was run by TCRdb on the 5' RACE reads, yielding one entry per CDR3 protein. The sample carries more than 900,000 distinct CDR3 sequences, 20% to 25% recorded once. Separately, the same data were catalogued under a study of T cells of mothers and their children.

Material for sequencing was blood. Receptor source: a girl aged 2 to 10 in good health.

Only a few counts were recorded for this clonotype. The V gene is TRBV6-2 or TRBV6-3, the J gene TRBJ2-5; possible D gene TRBD2, 6 bases. Judging by the DNA end, TRBJ2-7 fits better; the J call may be wrong. From germline, CDR1 is MNHEY and CDR2 SVGEGT. The CDR3 has 15 residues. CDR3 bases: TGTGCCAGCAGTTACTCCCTCGGGGAGGCCTACGAGCAGTACTTC. Encoded protein: CASSYSLGEAYEQYF.

The chain uses TRBV5-1 and TRBJ2-5; no clear D gene. Trimming took off 1 base at V and 1 base at J, with 5 bases between the two ends. The CDR3 sequence is 13 residues long. Germline V CDR1 and CDR2: SGHRS, YFSETQ. The CDR3 spells CASSLIGQETQYF. For the CDR3, the DNA is TGCGCCAGCAGCTTGATAGGCCAAGAGACCCAGTACTTC. The complete variable domain, with remaining parts taken from reference TRBV5-1 and TRBJ2-5, reads KAGVTQTPRYLIKTRGQQVTLSCSPISGHRSVSWYQQTPGQGLQFLFEYFSETQRNKGNFPGRFSGRQFSNSRSEMNVSTLELGDSALYLCASSLIGQETQYFGPGTRLLVL.

This chain uses TRBV20-1 with TRBJ2-7; a possible D gene is TRBD1 (6 bases). There are 16 residues in the CDR3. Germline values: CDR1 DFQATT, CDR2 SNEGSKA (reference sequence). With 0 bases removed from V and 2 bases from J, the gap between germline ends came to 17 bases. This CDR3 reads CSARDVRGQFPYEQYF. As DNA, the CDR3 is TGCAGTGCTAGAGATGTACGAGGACAGTTTCCCTACGAGCAGTACTTC.

CDR3 sequence reads: CASSLGGEEDQYF. CDR3 in DNA: TGTGCCAGCAGCTTGGGCGGAGAAGAGGACCAGTACTTC. The V and J genes are TRBV5-4 and TRBJ2-5; no definite D call. The germline V and J ends were trimmed by 0 bases and 10 bases, with 13 bases remaining between them. The CDR3 contains 13 residues. Germline assignment: CDR1 SGHNT and CDR2 YYREEE (reference sequence).

The V call is TRBV2, the J call TRBJ1-3; D gene ambiguous. This CDR3 is built from 15 residues. Trimming pared 6 bases from V and 0 bases from J, leaving 12 bases between. CDR1 is SNHLY, CDR2 FYNNEI, per germline. CDR3 DNA: TGTGCCAGCAGGAGGACTGGGAGCTCTGGAAACACCATATATTTT. Translated, it gives CASRRTGSSGNTIYF. The entire variable domain, with the rest obtained from reference TRBV2 and TRBJ1-3, is as follows: EPEVTQTPSHQVTQMGQEVILRCVPISNHLYFYWYRQILGQKVEFLVSFYNNEISEKSEIFDDQFSVERPDGSNFTLKIRSTKLEDSAMYFCASRRTGSSGNTIYFGEGSWLTVV.

This chain joins TRBV2 and TRBJ2-5; D perhaps matches TRBD2 (5 bases). The CDR3 runs 13 residues. Germline V gives CDR1 SNHLY, CDR2 FYNNEI. Trimming pared 5 bases from V and 0 bases from J, leaving 7 bases between. The CDR3 nucleotides read TGTGCCAGCAGTATAGCGTACCAAGAGACCCAGTACTTC. Translation: CASSIAYQETQYF. Complete variable domain (other parts from reference TRBV2 and TRBJ2-5): EPEVTQTPSHQVTQMGQEVILRCVPISNHLYFYWYRQILGQKVEFLVSFYNNEISEKSEIFDDQFSVERPDGSNFTLKIRSTKLEDSAMYFCASSIAYQETQYFGPGTRLLVL.

CDR3 DNA: TGTGCCAGCAGCCACTGGGAGGGCTGGGAGCAGTACTTC. Its translation is CASSHWEGWEQYF. The chain has TRBV14 and TRBJ2-7, with 7 bases aligning to TRBD2. With V trimmed by 3 bases and J by 7 bases, 6 bases remained unmatched. Germline lookup yields CDR1 SGHDN and CDR2 FVKESK. The CDR3 has 13 amino acids.

This clonotype was seen a few times. J is TRBJ2-5 and V is TRBV20-1; D is undetermined. The end of the DNA aligns better with TRBJ2-7, so the J call may be wrong. In germline, CDR1 is DFQATT, CDR2 SNEGSKA (reference sequence). This CDR3 is 12 amino acids long. CDR3 DNA sequence: TGCAGTGCCCAGCCCACATCCTACGAGCAGTACTTC. Protein product: CSAQPTSYEQYF.

The J gene is TRBJ2-7, the V gene TRBV11-1, with TRBD2 as a possible D gene (6 bases). This CDR3 region has 17 residues. CDR1 and CDR2 from the germline V gene are SGHAT and FQDESV (reference sequence). Trimming shortened V by 3 bases and J by 0 bases, and 18 bases separated the two germline ends. The DNA of the CDR3 is TGTGCCAGCAGCTTGAGGGGAGTTGGAGGGAACTCCTACGAGCAGTACTTC. Amino acids: CASSLRGVGGNSYEQYF.

J is TRBJ2-1 and V is TRBV29-1, with D perhaps assigned TRBD1 or TRBD2 (5 bases each). Germline lookup yields CDR1 SQVTM and CDR2 ANQGSEA. V was clipped by 3 bases and J by 10 bases, with 10 bases between them. There are 11 residues in the CDR3. The DNA for the CDR3 is TGCAGCGTTGAGTTTGGGGGAGAGCAGTTCTTC. Translating gives CSVEFGGEQFF.

The J gene is TRBJ2-2, the V gene TRBV6-2 or TRBV6-3; perhaps TRBD2 as D (5 bases). V shed 5 bases and J shed 0 bases, with 13 bases lying between them. Per the germline V gene, CDR1 is MNHEY and CDR2 is SVGEGT. The CDR3 runs to 16 residues. The CDR3 DNA sequence: TGTGCCAGCAGTCGTAGAGACTATCCGAACACCGGGGAGCTGTTTTTT. It translates to CASSRRDYPNTGELFF.

This sequence joins TRBV4-2 and TRBJ2-7; D gene ambiguous. The CDR3 consists of 13 residues. CDR1 is LGHNA and CDR2 is YNFKEQ in the germline V gene. With 2 bases removed from V and 2 bases from J, the gap between germline ends came to 7 bases. The DNA of the CDR3 is TGTGCCAGCAGCCAACGTTATGCCTACGAGCAGTACTTC. The encoded protein is CASSQRYAYEQYF.

This chain connects TRBV4-3 to TRBJ2-5; D is perhaps TRBD2 (6 bases). The last part of the DNA fits TRBJ2-1 better; the J call may be wrong. The CDR3 sequence is 14 residues long. Germline V gives CDR1 LGHNA, CDR2 YSLEER. The CDR3 reads CASSQAQRAGEQFF. The CDR3 nucleotides read TGCGCCAGCAGCCAAGCGCAGCGAGCGGGTGAGCAGTTCTTC.